The sequence of this T cell receptor beta chain was determined in a study of CD8+ T cells in alopecia areata. General study results and limits: Researchers report lesional scalp, most notably alopecia totalis/universalis, outstripped normal scalp in clonality. Persistence in scalp and blood during tofacitinib was observed for many expanded lesional clones. Significant decreases in scalp clonality and expanded CD8+ clones followed tofacitinib treatment.

This clone was recorded once. Its specificity is not known. After isolation, RNA underwent reverse transcription to generate cDNA as the sequencing template. The method was immunoSEQ multiplex PCR; TCRdb's version includes in-frame clones alone and lacks a portion of them. The sample yields 95,000 to 100,000 clones, around 55% seen once. With 3 bases removed from V and 3 bases from J, the gap between germline ends came to 9 bases. The CDR3 loop spans 13 amino acids. CDR1 is SGHNT, CDR2 YYREEE, per germline (reference sequence). The sample's treatment: oral pan-JAK inhibitor, 5-10 mg twice daily. Specimens obtained from alopecia areata patients comprised lesional scalp punch biopsies and peripheral blood.

This sequence originates from a human donor with alopecia areata. The chain carries TRBV5-4 and TRBJ1-2; D gene ambiguous. Sequenced material: CD8+ T cells sorted from blood, taken at week 4, from a patient treated with tofacitinib. The CDR3 protein is CASSWTPDYGYTF. DNA for the CDR3: TGTGCCAGCAGCTGGACTCCGGACTATGGCTACACCTTC. Drawing the rest from reference TRBV5-4 and TRBJ1-2, the complete variable domain is ETGVTQSPTHLIKTRGQQVTLRCSSQSGHNTVSWYQQALGQGPQFIFQYYREEENGRGNFPPRFSGLQFPNYSSELNVNALELDDSALYLCASSWTPDYGYTFGSGTRLTVV.